This is a list of T cell receptor beta chains from one sample in a study of T cell responses to AZD1222 COVID-19 vaccine. Sequencing was performed with immunoSEQ multiplex PCR; in TCRdb, only in-frame clones are kept and a portion is missing. The data contain about 100,000 clones, around nine tenths of them singletons. Specimen: peripheral blood, collected on day 0 of AZD1222 vaccination. The receptors originated from an adult in good health. The CDR3 runs from the conserved cysteine through the conserved F or W. Fields, in order: V gene, D gene, clone size, J gene, CDR3 DNA, CDR3 protein. A D gene is named only where the DNA matches it firmly. Clone size is stated in some rows and not others, as once, few, many or a class when expanded.

V: TRBV5-1
D: -
size: -
J: TRBJ1-4
DNA: TGCGCCAGCACCCCGCGACCCCAGGGGCGGGATGAAAAACTGTTTTTT
CDR3: CASTPRPQGRDEKLFF

V: TRBV9
D: TRBD1
size: few
J: TRBJ2-1
DNA: TGTGCCAGCAGCCAGCCAGGGGGCCATGAGCAGTTCTTC
CDR3: CASSQPGGHEQFF

V: TRBV6-6
D: -
size: -
J: TRBJ2-6
DNA: TGTGCCAGCAGTTATGGGGCCAACGTCCTGACTTTC
CDR3: CASSYGANVLTF

V: TRBV11-3
D: -
size: -
J: TRBJ2-7
DNA: TGTGCCAGCAGCGACAGTTCCTACGAGCAGTACTTC
CDR3: CASSDSSYEQYF

V: TRBV5-1
D: -
size: -
J: TRBJ1-4
DNA: TGCGCCAGCAGCTTGGGGGCAACTAATGAAAAACTGTTTTTT
CDR3: CASSLGATNEKLFF

V: TRBV7-2
D: -
size: -
J: TRBJ1-1
DNA: TGTGCCAGCAGCTTAGCAGGCGGCTTCGCTGAAGCTTTCTTT
CDR3: CASSLAGGFAEAFF

V: TRBV24-1
D: TRBD1
size: -
J: TRBJ1-5
DNA: TGTGCCACCAGTGACAACCCGGGACAGGGGAATCAGCCCCAGCATTTT
CDR3: CATSDNPGQGNQPQHF

V: TRBV7-2
D: -
size: -
J: TRBJ1-5
DNA: TGTGCCAGCAGCTTAGGGGGGGCCCCCATCAATCAGCCCCAGCATTTT
CDR3: CASSLGGAPINQPQHF

V: TRBV7-9
D: TRBD1
size: -
J: TRBJ1-6
DNA: TGTGCCAGCAGCTTAAGGGCCTCCGGGACAGCGAATTCACCCCTCCACTTT
CDR3: CASSLRASGTANSPLHF

V: TRBV15
D: -
size: -
J: TRBJ2-7
DNA: TGTGCCACCAGCAGAGACAGGACAGGAGGGTCATCCTACGAGCAGTACTTC
CDR3: CATSRDRTGGSSYEQYF

V: TRBV3-1/TRBV3-2
D: TRBD1
size: -
J: TRBJ1-3
DNA: TGTGCCAGCAGCCAACACCGGGACAGGGTTGGAAACACCATATATTTT
CDR3: CASSQHRDRVGNTIYF

V: TRBV7-2
D: -
size: -
J: TRBJ2-7
DNA: TGTGCCAGCAGCCCCTCACCCGGGCGAGGGCAGTACTTC
CDR3: CASSPSPGRGQYF

V: TRBV6-2/TRBV6-3
D: -
size: once
J: TRBJ2-2
DNA: TGTGCCAGCACCCCCGGACTTCACACCGGGGAGCTGTTTTTT
CDR3: CASTPGLHTGELFF

V: TRBV3-1/TRBV3-2
D: -
size: -
J: TRBJ2-2
DNA: TGTGCCAGCAGACTCGGGCCCACCCAGAACACCGGGGAGCTGTTTTTT
CDR3: CASRLGPTQNTGELFF

V: TRBV9
D: -
size: once
J: TRBJ2-5
DNA: TGTGCCAGCAGCGTAGTGGGGGGTGAGGAGACCCAGTACTTC
CDR3: CASSVVGGEETQYF

V: TRBV3-1/TRBV3-2
D: TRBD1
size: -
J: TRBJ1-5
DNA: TGTGCCAGCAGCCAGACCGACAGGGCAGGTCAGCCCCAGCATTTT
CDR3: CASSQTDRAGQPQHF

V: TRBV5-1
D: TRBD1
size: few
J: TRBJ1-6
DNA: TGCGCCAGCAGCTGGGAGGACAGGGCCAATTCACCCCTCCACTTT
CDR3: CASSWEDRANSPLHF

V: TRBV11-2
D: TRBD1
size: -
J: TRBJ1-3
DNA: TGTGCCAGCAGCTGGGCAGGGGGCCTCTCTGGAAACACCATATATTTT
CDR3: CASSWAGGLSGNTIYF

V: TRBV2
D: TRBD1
size: -
J: TRBJ2-2
DNA: TGTGCCAGCAGTGGACAGGGTGAGGTCGGGGAGCTGTTTTTT
CDR3: CASSGQGEVGELFF

V: TRBV18
D: -
size: -
J: TRBJ1-1
DNA: TGTGCCAGCTCACCCGAGGTGAGGGTGGACACTGAAGCTTTCTTT
CDR3: CASSPEVRVDTEAFF

V: TRBV12-3/TRBV12-4
D: -
size: -
J: TRBJ2-3
DNA: TGTGCCAGCAGTTTCTTCCCGACAGATACGCAGTATTTT
CDR3: CASSFFPTDTQYF

V: TRBV19
D: -
size: few
J: TRBJ1-1
DNA: TGTGCCAGTAGCCGTCACCCGAGCACCACTGAAGCTTTCTTT
CDR3: CASSRHPSTTEAFF

V: TRBV7-9
D: -
size: -
J: TRBJ2-1
DNA: TGTGCCAGCAGCTTATTAAGTGCCGATGAGCAGTTCTTC
CDR3: CASSLLSADEQFF

V: TRBV5-5
D: -
size: -
J: TRBJ1-6
DNA: TGTGCCAGCAGCTTGGTAGTGACAGCCCTGAGCTCCTATAATTCACCCCTCCACTTT
CDR3: CASSLVVTALSSYNSPLHF

V: TRBV2
D: TRBD1
size: -
J: TRBJ1-6
DNA: TGTGCCAGCAGTGCCGACAGGGGAAGAAATTCACCCCTCCACTTT
CDR3: CASSADRGRNSPLHF

V: TRBV19
D: -
size: -
J: TRBJ2-2
DNA: TGTGCCAGTAGCGGCCTGCGGAAGGAGTCGGGGGAGCTGTTTTTT
CDR3: CASSGLRKESGELFF

V: TRBV7-8
D: TRBD1
size: -
J: TRBJ1-2
DNA: TGTGCCAGCAGTTTTCCACCGGGACAGGGGTTGTCCTATGGCTACACCTTC
CDR3: CASSFPPGQGLSYGYTF

V: TRBV6-5
D: -
size: -
J: TRBJ2-2
DNA: TGTGCCAGCAGGGACAGACTTTACACCGGGGAGCTGTTTTTT
CDR3: CASRDRLYTGELFF

V: TRBV29-1
D: -
size: -
J: TRBJ1-3
DNA: TGCAGCGTTAAGGGCAGCTCTGGAAACACCATATATTTT
CDR3: CSVKGSSGNTIYF

V: TRBV5-1
D: -
size: -
J: TRBJ1-1
DNA: TGCGCCAGCATGTGGGGGCAGAACACTGAAGCTTTCTTT
CDR3: CASMWGQNTEAFF

V: TRBV30
D: TRBD1
size: -
J: TRBJ1-2
DNA: TGTGCCTGGAGTCCCTCCTGGGACAGCTATGGCTACACCTTC
CDR3: CAWSPSWDSYGYTF

V: TRBV19
D: -
size: -
J: TRBJ1-2
DNA: TGTGCCAGTAACCCTGGACGGGGGGCCGGTGGCTACACCTTC
CDR3: CASNPGRGAGGYTF

V: TRBV19
D: TRBD2
size: few
J: TRBJ2-7
DNA: TGTGCCAGTAGTATAGCCCACGCAGGAGCGGGGGTCTCCTACGAGCAGTACTTC
CDR3: CASSIAHAGAGVSYEQYF

V: TRBV5-6
D: -
size: -
J: TRBJ1-3
DNA: TGTGCCAGCAGCTTGGGCCCGTTCGGGGGAAACACCATATATTTT
CDR3: CASSLGPFGGNTIYF

V: TRBV18
D: TRBD1
size: once
J: TRBJ1-6
DNA: TGTGCCAGCTCACAACAGGGACAGGAGAATTCACCCCTCCACTTT
CDR3: CASSQQGQENSPLHF

V: TRBV5-4
D: -
size: -
J: TRBJ1-2
DNA: TGTGCCAGCAGCTTGTTTAATAACTATGGCTACACCTTC
CDR3: CASSLFNNYGYTF

V: TRBV7-2
D: TRBD1
size: -
J: TRBJ1-2
DNA: TGTGCCAGCAGCCTAGGACAGGGGAGCGTGGGGAACTATGGCTACACCTTC
CDR3: CASSLGQGSVGNYGYTF